Below are 22 T cell receptor beta chains sequenced from a single sample in a study of tumor-infiltrating lymphocytes in primary liver carcinoma. From 400 to 550 ng total RNA, TCR beta cDNA was generated with a primer in the constant region. ARM-PCR, slightly modified, supplied the TCR beta libraries through three nested multiplex PCR rounds. With TRBV1-TRBV30 forward primers and a C-beta reverse primer, the first two PCR rounds were run for approximately 10 cycles each. TCRdb called the multiplex PCR reads again in MiXCR, with one record for every CDR3 protein. The repertoire holds about 320,000 distinct CDR3 sequences, around three fifths seen once, with 15% to 20% in the top ten. The authors took blood RNA from unsorted whole blood and also extracted germline DNA. The specimen was peripheral blood. All receptors derive from a woman aged 25 to 39 with primary liver carcinoma and hepatitis B virus infection.

The V call is TRBV6-5, the J call TRBJ1-1; TRBD1 agrees at 8 bases. The length of the CDR3 is 14 residues. Germline CDR1 reads MNHEY; CDR2 reads SVGAGI. The junction had 11 bases not matched to a gene; V was cut back by 10 bases and J by 4 bases. CDR3 protein: CANCRTGPGTEAFF. In DNA, the CDR3 is TGTGCCAACTGTAGGACAGGGCCCGGCACTGAAGCTTTCTTT.

The chain carries TRBV7-3 and TRBJ2-4; 9 bases fit TRBD1. The V segment lost 4 bases and the J segment 6 bases; nucleotides outside the gene matches: 4. CDR1 SGHTA and CDR2 FQGTGA come from the germline V gene. There are 14 residues in the CDR3. CDR3: CASSSGQGTNIQYF. DNA of the CDR3: TGTGCCAGCAGCTCCGGACAGGGGACAAACATTCAGTACTTC.

This chain joins TRBV7-9 and TRBJ1-6, with D unresolved. Trimming left V 4 bases short and J 9 bases short, with 7 bases between. The germline V gene has CDR1 SEHNR and CDR2 FQNEAQ (reference sequence). CDR3 length: 12 residues. CDR3 DNA sequence: TGTGCCAGCAGCTCGGGAGGTTCACCCCTCCACTTT. This gives the protein CASSSGGSPLHF.

This clonotype was seen repeatedly, ten times or more. The gene calls are TRBV29-1 and TRBJ1-2; perhaps TRBD1 as D (5 bases). V was shortened by 3 bases and J by 4 bases, with 9 bases between the two germline ends. There are 12 residues in the CDR3. Germline loops: CDR1 SQVTM, CDR2 ANQGSEA. The CDR3 DNA reads as TGCAGCGTTGATATGGGGACCTATGGCTACACCTTC. This sequence encodes CSVDMGTYGYTF.

The V call is TRBV30, the J call TRBJ1-1; D unclear. Per germline, CDR1 GTSNPN and CDR2 SVGIG (reference sequence). CDR3 length: 12 residues. Trimming pared 0 bases from V and 7 bases from J, leaving 9 bases between. The CDR3, as DNA: TGTGCCTGGAGTGTAGCACAGCGTGAAGCTTTCTTT. Residues: CAWSVAQREAFF. Looking up the rest from reference TRBV30 and TRBJ1-1 gives the full variable domain: SQTIHQWPATLVQPVGSPLSLECTVEGTSNPNLYWYRQAAGRGLQLLFYSVGIGQISSEVPQNLSASRPQDRQFILSSKKLLLSDSGFYLCAWSVAQREAFFGQGTRLTVV.

J is TRBJ2-2 and V is TRBV6-5; no clear D. The CDR3 extends over 16 amino acids. Per the germline V gene, CDR1 is MNHEY and CDR2 is SVGAGI. The ends were cut back, 7 bases at V and 7 bases at J, with 22 bases in the middle. The CDR3 spells CASNPLVPPPFGELFF. The CDR3 DNA reads as TGTGCCAGCAATCCTCTAGTCCCCCCCCCTTTCGGGGAGCTGTTTTTT.

This clonotype was observed a single time. Mismatch with germline at one junction end may stem from a read error. The chain has TRBV4-3 and TRBJ2-3; 14 bases map to TRBD2. The germline V gene has CDR1 LGHNA and CDR2 YSLEER. The CDR3 has 18 residues. The CDR3 protein is CASSKGRLAGGPTDMQYF. As DNA, the CDR3 is TGCGCCAGCAGCAAGGGAAGACTAGCGGGAGGGCCGACTGATATGCAGTATTTT.

Comment on this clonotype: An end of the junction differs from the germline gene, which may be a read error. The J gene is TRBJ2-1, the V gene TRBV29-1; D assignment may be TRBD1 or TRBD2 (5 bases each). CDR1 SQVTM and CDR2 ANQGSEA come from the germline V gene. The CDR3 runs to 13 residues. CDR3 coding DNA: TGCAGTGTTGATAAGGGACCGCCCAATGAGCAGTTCTTC. This sequence encodes CSVDKGPPNEQFF.

This clonotype has just one count. The junction and the germline gene differ at one end; a read error may be behind it. This rearrangement joins TRBV11-2 to TRBJ2-3, with 8 nucleotides matching TRBD1. CDR1 and CDR2 (germline): SGHAT, FQNNGV. The CDR3 consists of 15 residues. This CDR3 is CAISFGDRIGDTQYF. The DNA of the CDR3 is TGTGCCATCAGCTTTGGGGACAGGATAGGGGATACGCAGTATTTT.

Many counts were recorded for this clonotype. This rearrangement joins TRBV6-1 to TRBJ1-1; D call uncertain. Germline V CDR1 and CDR2: MNHNS, SASEGT. V lost 1 base, J lost 5 bases, and 11 bases lay in between. This CDR3 is built from 14 residues. The CDR3 spells CASSEVRVTTEAFF. The CDR3 DNA reads as TGTGCCAGCAGTGAAGTAAGGGTTACAACTGAAGCTTTCTTT.

Concerning this clonotype itself: This may be a read error, as it is one base from a much larger clone. The chain joins TRBV6-1 to TRBJ2-7; no clear D gene. CDR3 length: 13 amino acids. Germline assignment: CDR1 MNHNS and CDR2 SASEGT. CDR3 bases: TGTACCAGCAGTGTTGAGGCCGGCTACGAGCAGTACTTC. As protein: CTSSVEAGYEQYF.

The genes are TRBV12-3 or TRBV12-4 and TRBJ2-3; 7 nucleotides match TRBD1. V lost 6 bases to trimming and J lost 6 bases; unmatched junction nucleotides: 9. This CDR3 has 14 residues. The CDR3: CASSPRGTDDTQYF. In DNA form, the CDR3 reads TGTGCCAGCAGCCCCAGAGGGACAGACGATACGCAGTATTTT.

This clonotype appeared many times. The chain links TRBV13 to TRBJ2-1; D is possibly TRBD1 or TRBD2 (5 bases each). This CDR3 contains 13 residues. V was shortened by 4 bases and J by 3 bases, with 7 bases between the two germline ends. Per germline, CDR1 PRHDT and CDR2 FYEKMQ (reference sequence). The CDR3: CASSWDLYNEQFF. CDR3 nucleotide sequence: TGTGCCAGCAGCTGGGACCTCTACAATGAGCAGTTCTTC.

The chain couples TRBV4-2 to TRBJ1-2; 7 bases agree with TRBD1. The CDR3 is made up of 17 amino acids. CDR1 is LGHNA and CDR2 is YNFKEQ in the germline V gene. V trimming: 0 bases; J trimming: 3 bases; junction bases outside the gene matches: 10. This CDR3 reads CASSQEAAQGRYYGYTF. CDR3 sequence (DNA): TGTGCCAGCAGCCAAGAAGCGGCACAGGGGCGATACTATGGCTACACCTTC.

About this clonotype itself: A much larger clonotype is one base distant, so this may be a read error. CDR3 sequence reads: CSVDQVGRWNEQFF. The CDR3 nucleotides are TGCAGCGTTGATCAGGTAGGGCGATGGAATGAGCAGTTCTTC. The V gene is TRBV29-1, the J gene TRBJ2-1; D call uncertain. Germline-derived CDR1 and CDR2 are SQVTM and ANQGSEA. Trimming shortened V by 3 bases and J by 7 bases, and 16 bases separated the two germline ends. The CDR3 consists of 14 residues.

This clonotype was seen only a few times. DNA of the CDR3: TGTGCCAGCAGTCTCCCTGGGGGGGTGACTGAAGCTTTCTTT. Translating it yields CASSLPGGVTEAFF. This chain connects TRBV6-2 or TRBV6-3 to TRBJ1-1; a possible D gene is TRBD1 (5 bases). Germline V lookup: CDR1 MNHEY, CDR2 SVGEGT. The CDR3 runs 14 residues. The V end lost 5 bases, the J end lost 5 bases, and 15 bases lay between the germline ends.

This clonotype was picked up many times. The J gene is TRBJ2-1, the V gene TRBV5-6, with TRBD2 matching 8 bases. Germline V CDR1 and CDR2: SGHDT, YYEEEE. V was clipped by 7 bases and J by 2 bases; unmatched bases: 20. This CDR3 comprises 19 residues. Written as DNA, the CDR3 is TGTGCCAGCGTCCGGGGGGGGGGTGGACACCCGTTCGCCTACAATGAGCAGTTCTTC. Protein: CASVRGGGGHPFAYNEQFF.

This chain links TRBV18 with TRBJ2-5, with D uncertain. Germline values: CDR1 KGHSH, CDR2 LQKENI. This CDR3 has 12 residues. Deletions cut 3 bases from V and 3 bases from J, with 5 bases between. The CDR3 protein is CASSPVEETQYF. For the CDR3, the DNA is TGTGCCAGCTCACCGGTGGAAGAGACCCAGTACTTC.

The rearrangement joins TRBV29-1 to TRBJ2-1; TRBD2 aligns across 7 bases. This CDR3 has 18 residues. The V gene's germline CDR1 is SQVTM and CDR2 ANQGSEA. CDR3 nucleotide sequence: TGCGACGTTGACCCCGGCGGTACTAGCGCGGGTTTCGGAAATGAGCAGTTCTTC. As protein: CDVDPGGTSAGFGNEQFF.

On this clonotype itself: A read error may explain this, as a much larger clone is one base away. This chain uses TRBV4-2 with TRBJ1-2, with D tentatively TRBD1 (6 bases). The germline V gene encodes CDR1 LGHNA and CDR2 YNFKEQ. The CDR3 consists of 13 residues. This CDR3 reads CTSSHLTGYGYTF. The DNA of the CDR3 is TGTACCAGCAGCCATCTGACAGGCTATGGCTACACCTTC.

In this sample, this clonotype turned up many times. This chain joins TRBV11-3 and TRBJ1-1, with a tentative D call TRBD1 (6 bases). V shed 5 bases and J shed 4 bases, with 20 bases lying between them. Looked up from germline, CDR1 is SGHNT and CDR2 is YENEEA. The CDR3 has 16 amino acids. The CDR3 bases are TGTGCCAGCAGCCGCCAGGTTGGGGGCGCGGGCACTGAAGCTTTCTTT. Amino acids: CASSRQVGGAGTEAFF.

This chain joins TRBV5-6 and TRBJ2-3; 8 bases fit TRBD2. Trimming took 3 bases from V and 6 from J; bases not matched to a gene: 6. The CDR3 loop spans 14 amino acids. Germline V CDR1 and CDR2: SGHDT, YYEEEE. CDR3 sequence (DNA): TGTGCCAGCAGCTGGAGCGGGAGTGAGGATACGCAGTATTTT. Amino acid sequence: CASSWSGSEDTQYF.